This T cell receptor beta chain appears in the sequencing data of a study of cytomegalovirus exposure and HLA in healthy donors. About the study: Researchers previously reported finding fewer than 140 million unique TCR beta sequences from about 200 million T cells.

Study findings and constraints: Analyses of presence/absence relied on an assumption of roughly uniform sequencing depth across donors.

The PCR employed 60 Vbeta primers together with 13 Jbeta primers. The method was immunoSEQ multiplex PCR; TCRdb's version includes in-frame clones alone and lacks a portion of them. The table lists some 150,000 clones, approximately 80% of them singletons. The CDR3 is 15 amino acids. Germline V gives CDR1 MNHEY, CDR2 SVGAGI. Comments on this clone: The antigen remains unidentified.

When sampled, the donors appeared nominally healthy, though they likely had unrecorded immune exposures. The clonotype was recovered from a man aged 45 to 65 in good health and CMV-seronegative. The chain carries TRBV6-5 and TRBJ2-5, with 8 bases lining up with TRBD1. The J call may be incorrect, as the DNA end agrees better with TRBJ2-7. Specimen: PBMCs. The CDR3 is CASSGSTGDRYEQYF. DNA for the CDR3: TGTGCCAGCAGTGGATCGACAGGGGACCGGTACGAGCAGTACTTC.